The 25 T cell receptor beta chains below come from one sample, sequenced in a study of blood T cells in healthy people across ages. With a J-beta primer mix and a sample-barcoded 5' primer, a second PCR ran about 7 to 11 cycles. TCRdb analysed the 5' RACE reads with MiXCR anew, one entry per CDR3 protein. The profile shows more than 600,000 distinct CDR3 sequences, approximately 25% of them singletons. These same data were also listed under a study on T cells of mothers and their children.

Sequencing input: blood. These receptor sequences come from a boy between 10 and 17 years old in good health.

The J gene is TRBJ2-5, the V gene TRBV24-1; 7 nucleotides align to TRBD2. This CDR3 has 16 residues. Looked up from germline, CDR1 is KGHDR and CDR2 is SFDVKD. J lost 0 bases, V lost 5 bases, and 8 bases had no gene match. The CDR3 DNA sequence: TGTGCCACCAGTGCGGGGGGAAATCCGTACCAAGAGACCCAGTACTTC. Protein sequence: CATSAGGNPYQETQYF.

This clonotype showed up just a few times. J is TRBJ1-1 and V is TRBV27; D call uncertain. In germline, CDR1 is MNHEY, CDR2 SMNVEV (reference sequence). V gave up 3 bases and J gave up 6 bases, with 14 bases separating them. The CDR3 extends over 14 amino acids. The CDR3 sequence: CASSFTRAGAEAFF. DNA of the CDR3: TGTGCCAGCAGTTTTACCCGGGCTGGTGCTGAAGCTTTCTTT.

The J gene is TRBJ2-5, the V gene TRBV7-9, with 8 bases fitting TRBD2. Germline loops: CDR1 SEHNR, CDR2 FQNEAQ (reference sequence). The CDR3 sequence is 13 residues long. The trim removed 6 bases at V and 6 bases at J, leaving 6 bases unmatched. The CDR3 region is CASRGSGSQTQYF. The CDR3 nucleotides are TGTGCCAGCAGGGGCAGCGGGAGTCAGACCCAGTACTTC. The variable domain in full, with the rest retrieved from reference TRBV7-9 and TRBJ2-5, is DTGVSQNPRHKITKRGQNVTFRCDPISEHNRLYWYRQTLGQGPEFLTYFQNEAQLEKSRLLSDRFSAERPKGSFSTLEIQRTEQGDSAMYLCASRGSGSQTQYFGPGTRLLVL.

The CDR3 loop is CASSPPTGGSSPLHF. In DNA, the CDR3 is TGTGCCAGCAGTCCCCCGACAGGGGGTTCTTCACCCCTCCACTTT. This chain links TRBV12-3 or TRBV12-4 with TRBJ1-6, with 9 bases identical to TRBD1. The junction had 8 bases not matched to a gene; V was cut back by 5 bases and J by 9 bases. The CDR3 runs 15 residues.

The chain recombines TRBV14 with TRBJ2-2; perhaps TRBD2 as D (5 bases). The germline V gene encodes CDR1 SGHDN and CDR2 FVKESK. The CDR3 consists of 14 residues. Trimming cost V 1 base and J 13 bases, with 16 bases left between them. The CDR3 sequence is CASSQVFAPEGLFF. For the CDR3, the DNA is TGTGCCAGCAGCCAAGTCTTCGCGCCCGAGGGGCTGTTTTTT.

This clonotype showed up just a few times. This chain uses TRBV11-1 with TRBJ2-3; 11 nucleotides match TRBD2. Germline CDR1 reads SGHAT; CDR2 reads FQDESV (reference sequence). Trimming at V came to 6 bases and at J to 0 bases, leaving 17 bases not matched to a gene. The CDR3 runs to 20 residues. The CDR3 region is CASSSKSGTSGSASTDTQYF. The CDR3 nucleotides read TGTGCCAGCAGTAGTAAATCCGGGACTAGCGGCTCAGCTAGCACAGATACGCAGTATTTT.

The chain joins TRBV6-5 to TRBJ2-2; 9 nucleotides line up with TRBD2. This CDR3 has 18 residues. In germline, CDR1 is MNHEY, CDR2 SVGAGI. V was clipped by 4 bases and J by 5 bases; unmatched bases: 14. CDR3 region: CASSSPSGRTFETGELFF. DNA of the CDR3: TGTGCCAGCAGTTCTCCAAGCGGGAGGACCTTTGAAACCGGGGAGCTGTTTTTT.

In the case of this clonotype: A junction boundary mismatches the germline segment, possibly from a read error. CDR3 amino acids: CASSLLPGTGLMANEKLLF. Written as DNA, the CDR3 is TGTGCCAGCAGTTTATTGCCCGGGACAGGTCTTATGGCTAATGAAAAACTGCTTTTT. The chain links TRBV27 to TRBJ1-4; 8 bases agree with TRBD1. The CDR3 has 19 amino acids. Germline-derived CDR1 and CDR2 are MNHEY and SMNVEV (reference sequence).

This clonotype turned up a few times. The chain uses TRBV25-1 and TRBJ1-2; no reliable D call. Trimming removed 3 bases from V and 2 bases from J, with 10 bases in between. CDR1 MGHDK and CDR2 SYGVNS come from the germline V gene. The CDR3 totals 14 residues. CDR3 nucleotides: TGTGCCAGCAGTGAGGGGAGCGTCAACTATGGCTACACCTTC. Its protein is CASSEGSVNYGYTF.

This sequence joins TRBV3-1 and TRBJ1-1; D ambiguous. This CDR3 has 12 residues. Trimming removed 4 bases at V and 6 bases at J, with 9 bases between. CDR1 and CDR2 (germline): LGHDT, YNNKEL (reference sequence). This chain's CDR3 is CASSRSESEAFF. The CDR3 region has the DNA TGTGCCAGCAGCCGTAGCGAATCTGAAGCTTTCTTT.

The CDR3 protein is CASAGMLNTEAFF. The DNA of the CDR3 is TGTGCCAGCGCAGGGATGCTGAACACTGAAGCTTTCTTT. The chain joins TRBV12-3 or TRBV12-4 to TRBJ1-1, with D maybe TRBD1 (5 bases). The germline V and J ends were trimmed by 8 bases and 0 bases, with 10 bases remaining between them. CDR3 length: 13 residues.

This clonotype showed up just a few times. J is TRBJ1-2 and V is TRBV4-1; the D is unclear. V dropped 0 bases and J dropped 3 bases, with 14 bases sitting between them. The CDR3 has 16 residues. Per germline, CDR1 MGHRA and CDR2 YSYEKL. The CDR3 here is CASSQDSAADYYGYTF. The CDR3 coding sequence is TGCGCCAGCAGCCAAGATTCGGCGGCAGATTACTATGGCTACACCTTC.

The V call is TRBV29-1, the J call TRBJ2-3; 8 nucleotides match TRBD1. This CDR3 region has 12 residues. Germline values: CDR1 SQVTM, CDR2 ANQGSEA. With 5 bases clipped from V and 6 bases from J, the junction kept 4 bases outside the gene matches. The CDR3 coding sequence is TGCAGCGTTAAGAGACAGGGGGATACGCAGTATTTT. Protein: CSVKRQGDTQYF.

In its sample, this clonotype was seen a few times. The J gene is TRBJ1-1, the V gene TRBV7-8, with 7 bases that match TRBD1. In germline, CDR1 is SGHVS, CDR2 FQNEAQ. The length of the CDR3 is 16 residues. Unmatched junction bases numbered 9, after V lost 5 bases and J lost 0 bases. The CDR3 protein is CASSPRQGMMNTEAFF. The CDR3 DNA sequence: TGTGCCAGCAGCCCTCGACAGGGAATGATGAACACTGAAGCTTTCTTT.

This clonotype was detected only a few times. The chain is built from TRBV20-1 and TRBJ2-5; D gene uncertain. Trimming took off 2 bases at V and 3 bases at J, with 7 bases between the two ends. Germline V gives CDR1 DFQATT, CDR2 SNEGSKA (reference sequence). There are 12 residues in the CDR3. The CDR3 coding sequence is TGCAGTGCTAGAATACAAGAAGAGACCCAGTACTTC. Protein product: CSARIQEETQYF.

This clonotype was seen more than once but under ten times. The chain carries TRBV11-2 and TRBJ2-1, with D tentatively TRBD2 (6 bases). Trimming stripped 0 bases from V and 8 bases from J, with 11 bases between. In germline, CDR1 is SGHAT, CDR2 FQNNGV. The length of the CDR3 is 14 residues. The CDR3 loop reads CASSLDGTLDEQFF. The CDR3 DNA reads as TGTGCCAGCAGCTTAGATGGGACTTTAGATGAGCAGTTCTTC.

The V call is TRBV29-1, the J call TRBJ2-7, with 7 bases matching TRBD2. Germline V CDR1 and CDR2: SQVTM, ANQGSEA. CDR3 length: 14 residues. V was clipped by 5 bases and J by 3 bases; unmatched bases: 10. In DNA, the CDR3 is TGCAGCGTTATCCGGCCGGGAGGATTCTACGAGCAGTACTTC. Its protein product is CSVIRPGGFYEQYF.

This chain uses TRBV18 with TRBJ2-5; TRBD2 aligns across 8 bases. V was pared by 6 bases and J by 5 bases, with 11 bases of the junction left unmatched. The CDR3 has 15 amino acids. Germline V gene data show CDR1 as KGHSH and CDR2 as LQKENI. The CDR3 DNA follows: TGTGCCAGCTCTCCCAATCCGGGAGGGAGGGAGACCCAGTACTTC. Translation: CASSPNPGGRETQYF. The whole variable domain, remainder taken from reference TRBV18 and TRBJ2-5, is NAGVMQNPRHLVRRRGQEARLRCSPMKGHSHVYWYRQLPEEGLKFMVYLQKENIIDESGMPKERFSAEFPKEGPSILRIQQVVRGDSAAYFCASSPNPGGRETQYFGPGTRLLVL.

This clonotype occurred a few times. DNA of the CDR3: TGTGCCAGCAGTTTGGAGCGGGGGGGCCGAGAGACCCAGTACTTC. Translating gives CASSLERGGRETQYF. This chain uses TRBV27 with TRBJ2-5, with 10 positions matching TRBD2. V dropped 3 bases and J dropped 4; count of bases not matched to a gene: 5. Germline lookup yields CDR1 MNHEY and CDR2 SMNVEV (reference sequence). CDR3 size: 15 residues.

A few counts support this clonotype. This rearrangement joins TRBV7-9 to TRBJ2-1; possibly TRBD1 or TRBD2 for D (5 bases each). The V gene lost 7 bases and the J gene lost 5 bases, with 12 bases spanning the gap. CDR3 length equals 13 residues. Per the germline V gene, CDR1 is SEHNR and CDR2 is FQNEAQ (reference sequence). The DNA of the CDR3 is TGTGCCAGCACCTCCTGGGGGAACAATGAGCAGTTCTTC. It specifies CASTSWGNNEQFF.

This clonotype showed up just a few times. The chain combines TRBV12-3 or TRBV12-4 with TRBJ2-3, with D unclear. The CDR3 is 14 residues long. Trimming pared 7 bases from V and 6 bases from J, leaving 17 bases between. In nucleotides, the CDR3 is TGTGCCAGCACAGTCTCGACGGTGACGGATACGCAGTATTTT. Its translation is CASTVSTVTDTQYF.

The chain links TRBV9 to TRBJ2-3; possibly TRBD1 for D (5 bases). Between the trimmed V and J ends, which lost 4 bases and 2 bases, there was a span of 11 bases. CDR3 length equals 14 residues. Per germline, CDR1 SGDLS and CDR2 YYNGEE. The CDR3 DNA reads as TGTGCCAGCAGCTCCGACAGAAACACAGATACGCAGTATTTT. It translates to CASSSDRNTDTQYF.

This clonotype was seen a few times. J is TRBJ2-1 and V is TRBV4-3; D is possibly TRBD1 (6 bases). From germline, CDR1 is LGHNA and CDR2 YSLEER. There are 16 residues in the CDR3. Deletions cut 4 bases from V and 0 bases from J, with 13 bases between. The CDR3 loop reads CASSPRTEYSYNEQFF. As DNA, the CDR3 is TGCGCCAGCAGCCCTCGGACAGAATACTCCTACAATGAGCAGTTCTTC.

This clonotype was observed a few times. J is TRBJ1-1 and V is TRBV6-5, with a tentative D call TRBD1 (5 bases). From germline, CDR1 is MNHEY and CDR2 SVGAGI. V lost 6 bases to trimming and J lost 5 bases, with 13 bases between them. The CDR3 spans 13 residues. DNA for the CDR3: TGTGCCAGCAGAATTGGGGCTGAAACTGAAGCTTTCTTT. It is translated as CASRIGAETEAFF.

The V and J genes are TRBV6-6 and TRBJ2-4; tentatively, D is TRBD1 (5 bases). Germline lookup yields CDR1 MNHNY and CDR2 SVGAGI (reference sequence). Trimming removed 4 bases at V and 5 bases at J, with 15 bases between. There are 15 residues in the CDR3. CDR3 loop: CASSLLAQGENIQYF. CDR3 DNA: TGTGCCAGCAGTTTACTCGCGCAGGGCGAAAACATTCAGTACTTC.